These 18 T cell receptor beta chains originate from one sample sequenced in a study of shared clonotypes between healthy human individuals. Repertoires were generated with immunoSEQ multiplex PCR, while TCRdb's copy carries only in-frame clones and drops some. The sample lists about 700,000 clones, about 91% occurring once. Positive CCR7 selection of CD45RO-negative cells yielded the naive CD8 cells, and terminally differentiated effector memory CD45RA+ cells were excluded. The sample was naive CD8+ T cells sorted from blood. These receptors all stem from a man aged 25-45 years in good health.

The rearrangement joins TRBV9 to TRBJ2-1; tentatively, D is TRBD1 or TRBD2 (6 bases each). With 4 bases removed from V and 6 bases from J, the gap between germline ends came to 14 bases. The CDR3 is 14 amino acids. Germline V gene sequence: CDR1 SGDLS, CDR2 YYNGEE. CDR3 in amino acids: CASSPGGLSNEQFF. DNA for the CDR3: TGTGCCAGCAGCCCCGGGGGCTTAAGCAATGAGCAGTTCTTC.

The chain has TRBV27 and TRBJ2-1; D might be TRBD1 (6 bases). Germline lookup yields CDR1 MNHEY and CDR2 SMNVEV (reference sequence). The germline V and J ends were trimmed by 3 bases and 0 bases, with 9 bases remaining between them. This CDR3 has 15 residues. CDR3 bases: TGTGCCAGCAGTTTCGCAGGGGACTCCTACAATGAGCAGTTCTTC. Translated, it gives CASSFAGDSYNEQFF.

The gene calls are TRBV28 and TRBJ1-1; D remains unclear. CDR1 and CDR2 from the germline V gene are MDHEN and SYDVKM. The CDR3 length is 15 residues. V dropped 6 bases and J dropped 4 bases, with 18 bases sitting between them. CDR3 residues: CASSLSLGMATEAFF. The CDR3 DNA reads as TGTGCCAGCAGCCTTTCCCTAGGGATGGCCACTGAAGCTTTCTTT.

This chain joins TRBV27 and TRBJ1-5; D unclear. The CDR3 runs 14 residues. Trimming left V 1 base short and J 0 bases short, with 4 bases between. Germline assignment: CDR1 MNHEY and CDR2 SMNVEV (reference sequence). CDR3 sequence (DNA): TGTGCCAGCAGTTTATACAGTAGCAATCAGCCCCAGCATTTT. This encodes CASSLYSSNQPQHF.

V is TRBV10-1 and J is TRBJ2-3, with TRBD1 identical over 8 bases. The CDR3 has 14 residues. V shed 4 bases and J 5 bases; nucleotides not matched to a gene: 5. CDR1 is WNHNN and CDR2 is SYGVQD in the germline V gene (reference sequence). CDR3 sequence reads: CASSVTGGIDTQYF. The CDR3 DNA follows: TGCGCCAGCAGTGTAACAGGGGGGATAGATACGCAGTATTTT.

This clone has only one observation. The chain couples TRBV6-1 to TRBJ2-1, with D perhaps being TRBD1 or TRBD2 (6 bases each). Trimming left V 3 bases short and J 0 bases short, with 12 bases between. Germline V gene lookup returns CDR1 MNHNS and CDR2 SASEGT. The CDR3 covers 16 residues. DNA for the CDR3: TGTGCCAGCAGTGATTGGGGGGCCAGCTCCTACAATGAGCAGTTCTTC. This encodes CASSDWGASSYNEQFF.

Comment on this clone: The same CDR3 arises from other DNA sequences in this sample as well. The J gene is TRBJ1-4, the V gene TRBV4-1; maybe TRBD1 (5 bases). CDR1 and CDR2 from the germline V gene are MGHRA and YSYEKL. Trimming shortened V by 0 bases and J by 3 bases, and 8 bases separated the two germline ends. CDR3 size: 15 residues. The CDR3 sequence is CASSQEGRSNEKLFF. CDR3 DNA sequence: TGCGCCAGCAGCCAAGAGGGGCGTTCTAATGAAAAACTGTTTTTT.

The table lists this clone with a few counts. The chain is built from TRBV4-1 and TRBJ2-3, with D tentatively TRBD2 (6 bases). Germline V gives CDR1 MGHRA, CDR2 YSYEKL. V shed 0 bases and J shed 3 bases, with 13 bases lying between them. CDR3 length equals 16 residues. The DNA of the CDR3 is TGCGCCAGCAGCCAAGATCGAGGGGCGGGGACAGATACGCAGTATTTT. Amino acids: CASSQDRGAGTDTQYF.

The chain joins TRBV30 to TRBJ2-2, with a possible D match to TRBD1 (6 bases). CDR1 and CDR2 (germline): GTSNPN, SVGIG (reference sequence). Trimming pared 3 bases from V and 2 bases from J, leaving 10 bases between. The CDR3 is 14 residues long. CDR3 amino acids: CAWRGDTNTGELFF. CDR3 sequence (DNA): TGTGCCTGGAGGGGGGACACCAACACCGGGGAGCTGTTTTTT.

The chain is built from TRBV11-2 and TRBJ2-1, with 9 bases matching TRBD1. CDR3 length: 17 residues. The J segment lost 8 bases and the V segment lost 0 bases, leaving 11 bases of the junction unmatched. Per germline, CDR1 SGHAT and CDR2 FQNNGV. For the CDR3, the DNA is TGTGCCAGCAGCTTAGACCCGGGACAGGGCCTTTGGGATGAGCAGTTCTTC. Protein product: CASSLDPGQGLWDEQFF.

The chain recombines TRBV4-1 with TRBJ1-2; the match to TRBD1 covers 10 bases. J gave up 5 bases and V 1 base, and 4 bases lay outside the gene matches. The CDR3 is 15 residues long. Germline assignment: CDR1 MGHRA and CDR2 YSYEKL. The CDR3 DNA sequence: TGCGCCAGCAGCCAAGTGGGACAGGGGACATATGGCTACACCTTC. It specifies CASSQVGQGTYGYTF.

The chain uses TRBV12-5 and TRBJ2-3, with TRBD2 matching 14 bases. J gave up 4 bases and V 5 bases, and 8 bases lay outside the gene matches. The CDR3 has 17 residues. In germline, CDR1 is LGHNT, CDR2 FRNRAP. The CDR3 here is CASGQGTSGRSSDTQYF. CDR3 bases: TGTGCTAGTGGTCAAGGGACTAGCGGGAGATCGTCAGATACGCAGTATTTT. Using reference TRBV12-5 and TRBJ2-3 for the parts outside the CDR3, the full variable domain is DARVTQTPRHKVTEMGQEVTMRCQPILGHNTVFWYRQTMMQGLELLAYFRNRAPLDDSGMPKDRFSAEMPDATLATLKIQPSEPRDSAVYFCASGQGTSGRSSDTQYFGPGTRLTVL.

This rearrangement joins TRBV7-2 to TRBJ1-5; 8 bases agree with TRBD1. The germline V gene encodes CDR1 SGHTA and CDR2 FQGNSA. With 4 bases clipped from V and 7 bases from J, the junction kept 6 bases outside the gene matches. The CDR3 spans 14 residues. The CDR3 DNA follows: TGTGCCAGCAGCTCTGGACAGGGTCGCCAGCCCCAGCATTTT. Its translation: CASSSGQGRQPQHF.

V and J are TRBV14 and TRBJ1-1; 10 nucleotides line up with TRBD1. Unmatched junction bases numbered 11, after V lost 1 base and J lost 3 bases. The CDR3 covers 18 residues. The germline gives CDR1 SGHDN, CDR2 FVKESK. CDR3 sequence: CASSQVLGQGYFDTEAFF. The CDR3 DNA follows: TGTGCCAGCAGCCAAGTTCTGGGACAGGGGTATTTTGACACTGAAGCTTTCTTT.

The V gene is TRBV9, the J gene TRBJ2-1; the match to TRBD2 covers 9 bases. This CDR3 region has 16 residues. The junction had 13 bases not matched to a gene; V was cut back by 4 bases and J by 8 bases. Germline lookup yields CDR1 SGDLS and CDR2 YYNGEE. The CDR3 bases are TGTGCCAGCAGCCCCGGGGGGGCGGGAGGGAGCCATGAGCAGTTCTTC. Translated: CASSPGGAGGSHEQFF.

The genes are TRBV2 and TRBJ2-2, with 11 bases that match TRBD1. The CDR3 loop spans 16 amino acids. Per germline, CDR1 SNHLY and CDR2 FYNNEI. V was pared by 10 bases and J by 5 bases, with 12 bases of the junction left unmatched. The CDR3 sequence is CATLLRTGGETGELFF. CDR3 in DNA: TGTGCCACCTTACTCAGGACAGGGGGCGAAACCGGGGAGCTGTTTTTT.

The CDR3 loop reads CASSYSGQGAREQFF. The CDR3 DNA reads as TGTGCCAGCAGTTACTCGGGACAGGGGGCTCGTGAGCAGTTCTTC. V and J are TRBV6-5 and TRBJ2-1; 12 bases are a match to TRBD1. In germline, CDR1 is MNHEY, CDR2 SVGAGI. The CDR3 contains 15 residues. The ends lost 0 bases at V and 9 bases at J; junction bases unmatched: 3.

Comment on this clone: The sample has other DNA sequences that encode this CDR3 too. The chain couples TRBV7-9 to TRBJ2-7, with D possibly being TRBD1 or TRBD2 (5 bases each). V was pared by 3 bases and J by 4 bases, with 10 bases between. The CDR3 totals 13 residues. Germline CDR1 SEHNR, CDR2 FQNEAQ (reference sequence). The CDR3 DNA reads as TGTGCCAGCAGCTTTAAGGGGACGTACGAGCAGTACTTC. Translated, it gives CASSFKGTYEQYF.